This entry is about one TCR beta chain. Its antigen remains unknown. The assay that was used to sequence DNA from cultured CD4+ T cells was the Oncomine TCR Beta short-read assay. Each CDR3 protein gets one entry after TCRdb re-called the PCR reads with MiXCR. This sample has 15,000 to 20,000 distinct CDR3 sequences, with 56% found just once. The trim removed 5 bases at V and 7 bases at J, leaving 13 bases unmatched. Germline CDR1 is SGHNT and CDR2 is YYREEE (reference sequence). This CDR3 is 15 amino acids long. The treatment was: 10-day PBMC culture with coronavirus spike peptide pools or control peptides (ViraFEST assay). Once peptide pools had expanded antigen-specific T cells, ViraFEST sequenced TCRs. Fresh replacement IL-2 medium substituted for half the medium on days 3 and 7. This entry comes from a study of vaccination and CD4 T cells after COVID-19. Overall study context: Sampling post-COVID took place a median 101 days after diagnosis (range 35 to 161). Findings of the study overall: For SARS-CoV-2-reactive clonotypes, the median went from roughly 19 to 38, a nonsignificant increase.

Specimen: CD4+ T cells from blood, cultured in vitro. The gene calls are TRBV5-4 and TRBJ2-7; 9 bases fit TRBD1. The TCR originated in a human donor who had recovered from COVID-19. CDR3 amino acids: CASSSGTGRVKEQYF. The CDR3 DNA is TGTGCCAGCAGTTCCGGGACAGGGCGGGTTAAGGAGCAGTACTTC.